This TCR beta chain was identified in a study of Graves' ophthalmopathy and Graves' hyperthyroidism. Looking at the study overall: The authors collected peripheral blood at initial diagnosis, before any treatment.

Study-level points and caveats: At approximately 70% sensitivity and 72.22% specificity, the model predicted progression of the ophthalmopathy.

Amplification targeted the TCR beta CDR3 regions, with RNA transcripts as the source material. HTBI-primed RT-PCR formed the first round, and a multiplex PCR formed the second. TCRdb reanalysed the multiplex PCR reads using MiXCR and keeps one entry per CDR3 protein. The table includes approximately 700,000 distinct CDR3 sequences, just over 40% detected once. J was trimmed by 4 bases and V by 5 bases; bases with no gene match: 7. The CDR3 is made up of 15 amino acids. Clinicians made diagnoses from clinical symptoms, serum thyroxine, TRAb, thyroid ultrasound and orbital computed tomography. With respect to this clonotype: Its antigen is unidentified.

The receptor's source is an adult man with Graves' ophthalmopathy. The chain has TRBV12-3 or TRBV12-4 and TRBJ2-5; the match to TRBD1 covers 10 bases. Material for sequencing was peripheral blood. In nucleotides, the CDR3 is TGTGCCAGCAGTAAACAGGACAGGGGGAGAGAGACCCAGTACTTC. Translation: CASSKQDRGRETQYF.